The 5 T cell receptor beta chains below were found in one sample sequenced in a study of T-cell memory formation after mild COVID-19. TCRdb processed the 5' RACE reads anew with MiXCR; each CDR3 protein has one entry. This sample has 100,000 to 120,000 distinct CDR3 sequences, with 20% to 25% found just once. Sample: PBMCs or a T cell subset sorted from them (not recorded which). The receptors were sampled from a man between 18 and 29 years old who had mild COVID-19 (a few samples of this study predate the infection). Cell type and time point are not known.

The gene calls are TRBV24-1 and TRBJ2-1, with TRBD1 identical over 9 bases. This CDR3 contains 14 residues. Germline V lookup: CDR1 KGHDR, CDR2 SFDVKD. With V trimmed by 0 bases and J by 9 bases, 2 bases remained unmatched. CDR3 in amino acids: CATSDLATGGEQFF. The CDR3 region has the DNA TGTGCCACCAGTGATTTGGCGACAGGGGGTGAGCAGTTCTTC.

The CDR3 sequence: CASSYSRRGGQPQHF. DNA for the CDR3: TGTGCCAGCAGTTACTCGAGAAGGGGTGGACAGCCCCAGCATTTT. The chain recombines TRBV6-5 with TRBJ1-5, with TRBD1 as a possible D gene (5 bases). The V end was cut by 0 bases, the J end by 7 bases, with 13 bases between. The CDR3 spans 15 residues. The germline CDR1 and CDR2 sequences are MNHEY and SVGAGI.

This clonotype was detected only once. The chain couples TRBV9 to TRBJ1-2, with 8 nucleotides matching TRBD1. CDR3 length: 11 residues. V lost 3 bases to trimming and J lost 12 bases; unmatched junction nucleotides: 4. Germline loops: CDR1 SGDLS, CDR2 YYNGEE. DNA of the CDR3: TGTGCCAGCAGCGGACAGGGGTTCGACACCTTC. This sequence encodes CASSGQGFDTF.

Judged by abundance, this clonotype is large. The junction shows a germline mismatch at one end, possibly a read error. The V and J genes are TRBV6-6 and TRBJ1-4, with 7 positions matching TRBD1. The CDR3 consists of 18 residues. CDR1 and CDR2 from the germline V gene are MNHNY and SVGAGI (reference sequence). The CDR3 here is CASSHSLQGTATNEKLFF. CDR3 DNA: TGTGCCAGCAGTCACTCCCTACAGGGGACAGCAACTAATGAAAAACTGTTTTTT.

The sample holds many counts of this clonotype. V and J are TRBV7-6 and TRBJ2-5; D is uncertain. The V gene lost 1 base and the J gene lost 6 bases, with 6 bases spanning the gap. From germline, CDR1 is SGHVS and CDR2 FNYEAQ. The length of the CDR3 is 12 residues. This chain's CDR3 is CASSLGGKTQYF. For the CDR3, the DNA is TGTGCCAGCAGCTTAGGAGGAAAGACCCAGTACTTC.